The rows below give T cell receptor beta chains drawn from one sample of a study of blood T cell repertoires in COVID-19. Some clones are missing from TCRdb's copy, which holds only in-frame ones; the method was immunoSEQ multiplex PCR. This table has around 270,000 clones, roughly 80% appearing once. The material sequenced was peripheral blood. The source is a person aged 65-85 years with COVID-19, enrolled during active disease. Each CDR3 is given with its conserved first and last residue. Fields, in order: J gene, D gene, V gene, clone size, CDR3 protein, CDR3 DNA. D genes are given only for firm matches. Not all rows give a size; the values are once, few, many and, for expanded clones, a class.

TRBJ1-2	NA	TRBV27	NA	CASSLREGMGGYTF	TGTGCCAGCAGTTTACGGGAGGGGATGGGTGGCTACACCTTC
TRBJ2-7	NA	TRBV11-1	NA	CASTFANSFYEQYF	TGTGCCAGCACTTTCGCGAACAGTTTCTACGAGCAGTACTTC
TRBJ2-3	NA	TRBV6-6	NA	CASSGKARTDTQYF	TGTGCCAGCAGCGGGAAAGCTCGCACAGATACGCAGTATTTT
TRBJ2-7	NA	TRBV19	NA	CASSISSAYEQYF	TGTGCCAGTAGTATTTCTAGCGCCTACGAGCAGTACTTC
TRBJ1-1	NA	TRBV7-8	NA	CASSFQGTRNTEAFF	TGTGCCAGCAGCTTCCAGGGCACACGGAACACTGAAGCTTTCTTT
TRBJ2-6	NA	TRBV19	NA	CASSRDKTGANVLTF	TGTGCCAGTAGCCGAGACAAGACTGGGGCCAACGTCCTGACTTTC
TRBJ1-1	TRBD1	TRBV7-2	once	CASSPNRGTEAFF	TGTGCCAGCAGCCCTAACAGGGGCACTGAAGCTTTCTTT
TRBJ1-2	NA	TRBV2	NA	CASSPNRADGYTF	TGTGCCAGCAGTCCGAACAGGGCTGATGGCTACACCTTC
TRBJ2-7	TRBD2	TRBV10-3	NA	CAISLMGTSGKASYEQYF	TGTGCCATCAGCCTCATGGGCACTAGCGGGAAGGCCTCCTACGAGCAGTACTTC
TRBJ1-1	NA	TRBV6-5	NA	CASSWGGSVEAFF	TGTGCCAGCAGCTGGGGGGGGTCAGTTGAAGCTTTCTTT
TRBJ2-7	TRBD1	TRBV6-5	NA	CASSPPGQQNF	TGTGCCAGCTCGCCTCCGGGACAGCAAAACTTC
TRBJ1-1	TRBD1	TRBV5-1	few	CASREGANTEAFF	TGCGCCAGCAGAGAGGGGGCGAACACTGAAGCTTTCTTT
TRBJ2-1	NA	TRBV4-3	NA	CASSQDFSRGNNEQFF	TGCGCCAGCAGCCAAGATTTCTCCCGGGGGAACAATGAGCAGTTCTTC
TRBJ1-2	TRBD1	TRBV6-4	NA	CASRAGTGMGYTF	TGTGCCAGCAGGGCCGGGACAGGGATGGGCTACACCTTC
TRBJ1-1	TRBD1	TRBV7-2	NA	CASSYRGQSVAFF	TGTGCCAGCAGCTATAGGGGGCAGTCGGTTGCTTTCTTT
TRBJ2-3	TRBD2	TRBV3-1/TRBV3-2	NA	CASGPGGAGTDTQYF	TGTGCCAGCGGTCCCGGGGGGGCGGGCACAGATACGCAGTATTTT
TRBJ2-1	NA	TRBV27	NA	CASRLRGGGAEQFF	TGTGCCAGCAGACTAAGAGGAGGGGGGGCTGAGCAGTTCTTC
TRBJ2-3	NA	TRBV7-2	NA	CASSLIGDPSTDTQYF	TGTGCCAGCAGCCTTATTGGAGATCCTAGCACAGATACGCAGTATTTT
TRBJ2-1	TRBD2	TRBV18	NA	CASSPLQRGYNEQFF	TGTGCCAGCTCACCCCTTCAGCGGGGCTACAATGAGCAGTTCTTC
TRBJ1-1	NA	TRBV6-5	NA	CASIPAGGQVSEAFF	TGTGCCAGCATTCCCGCCGGGGGGCAAGTTTCTGAAGCTTTCTTT
TRBJ1-2	TRBD1	TRBV30	NA	CARFQGAGGYTF	TGTGCCCGATTTCAGGGGGCGGGTGGCTACACCTTC
TRBJ1-6	NA	TRBV4-3	NA	CASSLQGPFNSPLHF	TGCGCCAGCAGCCTACAGGGACCCTTTAATTCACCCCTCCACTTT
TRBJ1-1	TRBD1	TRBV5-1	once	CASSLAGTGGNTEAFF	TGCGCCAGCAGCTTGGCCGGGACAGGGGGGAACACTGAAGCTTTCTTT
TRBJ2-2	TRBD2	TRBV7-3	NA	CASSPGGGGAGELFF	TGTGCCAGCAGCCCAGGCGGGGGAGGCGCCGGGGAGCTGTTTTTT
TRBJ2-7	TRBD2	TRBV9	NA	CASSEGTSGNYEQYF	TGTGCCAGCAGCGAGGGGACTAGCGGAAACTACGAGCAGTACTTC
TRBJ2-3	TRBD2	TRBV6-4	few	CASSALAGGLYTQYF	TGTGCCAGCAGCGCTCTAGCGGGGGGGCTGTATACGCAGTATTTT
TRBJ2-1	TRBD2	TRBV6-5	NA	CASSSPSGGAVNEQFF	TGTGCCAGCAGTTCTCCTAGCGGGGGGGCCGTCAATGAGCAGTTCTTC
TRBJ2-7	NA	TRBV6-2/TRBV6-3	NA	CASSHSHEQYF	TGTGCCAGCAGCCATAGTCACGAGCAGTACTTC
TRBJ1-2	TRBD1	TRBV12-5	NA	CASASGQGADYGYTF	TGTGCTAGTGCCAGCGGACAGGGGGCAGACTATGGCTACACCTTC
TRBJ1-2	TRBD1	TRBV7-9	NA	CASSIRQGEVGGYTF	TGTGCCAGCAGCATACGACAGGGGGAAGTAGGCGGCTACACCTTC
TRBJ2-2	TRBD2	TRBV14	few	CATRLAGMNTGELFF	TGTGCCACCAGACTAGCGGGAATGAACACCGGGGAGCTGTTTTTT
TRBJ2-1	NA	TRBV4-1	once	CASSQARIKQVEQFF	TGCGCCAGCAGCCAAGCCCGGATCAAACAGGTTGAGCAGTTCTTC
TRBJ2-5	NA	TRBV6-2/TRBV6-3	NA	CASSYSRTEKETQYF	TGTGCCAGCAGTTACTCCAGGACAGAAAAAGAGACCCAGTACTTC
TRBJ2-1	NA	TRBV7-2	NA	CASSSKIAIGGEQFF	TGTGCCAGCAGCTCCAAGATTGCTATTGGCGGTGAGCAGTTCTTC
TRBJ2-7	NA	TRBV18	NA	CASSPSSYEQYF	TGTGCCAGCTCACCCAGCTCCTACGAGCAGTACTTC
TRBJ2-3	NA	TRBV5-1	NA	CASGFADTDTQYF	TGCGCCAGCGGATTCGCGGACACAGATACGCAGTATTTT
TRBJ1-1	TRBD1	TRBV11-1	once	CASSPMSSTGPMTFF	TGTGCCAGCAGCCCGATGTCCTCGACAGGGCCTATGACTTTCTTT
TRBJ1-1	NA	TRBV27	NA	CASSLSGLGEAFF	TGTGCCAGCAGTTTATCGGGCCTTGGGGAAGCTTTCTTT
TRBJ1-4	NA	TRBV5-1	NA	CASSLAGNRVEKLFF	TGCGCCAGCAGCTTGGCCGGGAATCGGGTTGAAAAACTGTTTTTT
TRBJ1-5	NA	TRBV6-2/TRBV6-3	NA	CASSYATGGYSNQPQHF	TGTGCCAGCAGTTACGCCACGGGGGGGTATAGCAATCAGCCCCAGCATTTT
TRBJ1-6	NA	TRBV10-3	NA	CAISESGGNSPLHF	TGTGCCATCAGTGAGTCGGGCGGGAATTCACCCCTCCACTTT
TRBJ2-2	TRBD2	TRBV18	NA	CASSLRTSGNTGELFF	TGTGCCAGCTCCCTTCGGACTAGCGGGAACACCGGGGAGCTGTTTTTT